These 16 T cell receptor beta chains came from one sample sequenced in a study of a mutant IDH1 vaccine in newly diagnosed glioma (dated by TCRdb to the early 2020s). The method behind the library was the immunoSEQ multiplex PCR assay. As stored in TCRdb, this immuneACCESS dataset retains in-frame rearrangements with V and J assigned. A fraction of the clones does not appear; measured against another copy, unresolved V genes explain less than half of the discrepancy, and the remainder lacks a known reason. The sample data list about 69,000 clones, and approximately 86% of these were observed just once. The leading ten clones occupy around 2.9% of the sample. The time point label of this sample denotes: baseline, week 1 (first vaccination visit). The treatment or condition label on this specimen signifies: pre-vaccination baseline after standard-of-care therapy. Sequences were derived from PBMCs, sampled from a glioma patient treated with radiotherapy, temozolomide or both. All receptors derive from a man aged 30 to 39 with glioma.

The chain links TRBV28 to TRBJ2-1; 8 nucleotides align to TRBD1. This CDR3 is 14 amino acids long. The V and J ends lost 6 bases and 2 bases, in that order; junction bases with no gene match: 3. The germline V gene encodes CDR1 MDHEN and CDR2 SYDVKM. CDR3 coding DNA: TGTGCCAGCAGGCCAGGGGGCGCCTACAATGAGCAGTTCTTC. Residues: CASRPGGAYNEQFF. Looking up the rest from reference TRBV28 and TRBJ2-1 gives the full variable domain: DVKVTQSSRYLVKRTGEKVFLECVQDMDHENMFWYRQDPGLGLRLIYFSYDVKMKEKGDIPEGYSVSREKKERFSLILESASTNQTSMYLCASRPGGAYNEQFFGPGTRLTVL.

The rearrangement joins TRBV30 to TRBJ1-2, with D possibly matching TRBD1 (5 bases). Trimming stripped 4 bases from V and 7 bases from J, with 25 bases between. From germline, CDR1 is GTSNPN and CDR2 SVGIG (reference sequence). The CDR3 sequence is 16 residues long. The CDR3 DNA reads TGTGCCTGGAACAGGTCCCCCACCTACGGAGGAGGTGGCTACACCTTC. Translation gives CAWNRSPTYGGGGYTF.

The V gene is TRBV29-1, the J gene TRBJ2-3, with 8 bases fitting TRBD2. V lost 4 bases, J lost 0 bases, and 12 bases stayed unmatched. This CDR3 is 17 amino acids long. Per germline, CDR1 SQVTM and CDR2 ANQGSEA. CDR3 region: CSVVVNSGKISTDTQYF. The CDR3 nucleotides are TGCAGCGTTGTAGTCAATAGCGGGAAGATTAGCACAGATACGCAGTATTTT.

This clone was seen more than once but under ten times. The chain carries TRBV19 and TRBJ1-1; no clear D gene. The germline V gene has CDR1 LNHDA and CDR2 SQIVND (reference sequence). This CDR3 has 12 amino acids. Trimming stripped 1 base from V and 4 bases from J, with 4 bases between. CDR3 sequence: CASSIGITEAFF. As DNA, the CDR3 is TGTGCCAGTAGTATAGGGATCACTGAAGCTTTCTTT.

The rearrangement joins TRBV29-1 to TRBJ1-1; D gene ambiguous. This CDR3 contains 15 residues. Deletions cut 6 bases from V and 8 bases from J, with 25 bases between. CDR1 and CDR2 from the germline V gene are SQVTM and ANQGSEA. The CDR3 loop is CSVGQVGFTAAEAFF. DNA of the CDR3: TGCAGCGTCGGTCAAGTGGGGTTCACAGCGGCCGAAGCTTTCTTT.

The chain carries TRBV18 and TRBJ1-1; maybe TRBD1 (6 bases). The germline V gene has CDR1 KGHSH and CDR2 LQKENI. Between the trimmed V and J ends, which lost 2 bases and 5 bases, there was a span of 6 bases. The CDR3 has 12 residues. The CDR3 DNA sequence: TGTGCCAGCTCACCAGACAGGACTGAAGCTTTCTTT. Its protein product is CASSPDRTEAFF.

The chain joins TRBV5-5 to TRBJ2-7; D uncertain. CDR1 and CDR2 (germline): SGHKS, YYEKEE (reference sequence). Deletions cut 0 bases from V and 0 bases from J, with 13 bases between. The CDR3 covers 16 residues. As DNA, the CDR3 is TGTGCCAGCAGCTTGGCCCGTGCAGAAAGCTCCTACGAGCAGTACTTC. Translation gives CASSLARAESSYEQYF.

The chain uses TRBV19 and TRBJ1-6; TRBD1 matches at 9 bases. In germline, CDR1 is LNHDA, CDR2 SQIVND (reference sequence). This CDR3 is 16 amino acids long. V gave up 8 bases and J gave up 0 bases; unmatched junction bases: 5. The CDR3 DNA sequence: TGTGCCAGTCGCACAGGGGGCAGCTCCTATAATTCACCCCTCCACTTT. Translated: CASRTGGSSYNSPLHF.

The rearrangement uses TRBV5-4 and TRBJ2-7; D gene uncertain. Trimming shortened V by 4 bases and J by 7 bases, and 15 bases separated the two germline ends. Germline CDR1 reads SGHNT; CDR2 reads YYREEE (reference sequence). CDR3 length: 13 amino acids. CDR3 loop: CASSPRTLQEQYF. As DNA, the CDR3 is TGTGCCAGCAGCCCCCGGACCCTGCAGGAGCAGTACTTC.

This CDR3 reads CASSAKPLDSPLHF. The CDR3 bases are TGTGCCAGCAGCGCGAAGCCTCTGGATTCACCCCTCCACTTT. The chain links TRBV9 to TRBJ1-6; no definite D call. The length of the CDR3 is 14 residues. Trimming cost V 3 bases and J 8 bases, with 12 bases left between them. Germline V gene data show CDR1 as SGDLS and CDR2 as YYNGEE.

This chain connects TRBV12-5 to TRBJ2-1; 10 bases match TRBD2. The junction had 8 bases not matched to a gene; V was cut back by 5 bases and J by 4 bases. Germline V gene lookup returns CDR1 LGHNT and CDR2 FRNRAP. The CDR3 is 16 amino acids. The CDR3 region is CASGPQSGGVYNEQFF. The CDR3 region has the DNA TGTGCTAGTGGTCCCCAGAGCGGGGGGGTGTACAATGAGCAGTTCTTC.

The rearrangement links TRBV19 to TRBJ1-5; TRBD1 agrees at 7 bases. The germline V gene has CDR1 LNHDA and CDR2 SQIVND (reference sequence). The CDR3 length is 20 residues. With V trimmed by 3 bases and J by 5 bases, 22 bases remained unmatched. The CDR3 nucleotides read TGTGCCAGTAGTATCTCACATCTTCGACAGGGACAGCCCGTGGATCAGCCCCAGCATTTT. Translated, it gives CASSISHLRQGQPVDQPQHF.

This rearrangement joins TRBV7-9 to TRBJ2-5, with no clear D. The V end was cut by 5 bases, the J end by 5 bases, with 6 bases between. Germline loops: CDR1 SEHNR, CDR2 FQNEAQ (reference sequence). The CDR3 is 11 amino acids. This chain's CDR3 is CASSQAETQYF. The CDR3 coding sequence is TGTGCCAGCAGCCAAGCGGAGACCCAGTACTTC.

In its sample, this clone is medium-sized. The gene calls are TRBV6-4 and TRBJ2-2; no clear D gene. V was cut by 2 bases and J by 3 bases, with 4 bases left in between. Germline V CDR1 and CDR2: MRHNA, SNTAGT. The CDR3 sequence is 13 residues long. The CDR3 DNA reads TGTGCCAGCAGTGACAGGGACACCGGGGAGCTGTTTTTT. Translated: CASSDRDTGELFF.

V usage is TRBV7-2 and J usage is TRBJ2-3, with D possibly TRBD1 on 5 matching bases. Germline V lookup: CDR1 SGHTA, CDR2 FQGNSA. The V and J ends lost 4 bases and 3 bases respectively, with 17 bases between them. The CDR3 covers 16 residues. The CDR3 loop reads CASSSEDMVRTDTQYF. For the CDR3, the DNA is TGTGCCAGCAGCTCCGAGGACATGGTTCGGACAGATACGCAGTATTTT.

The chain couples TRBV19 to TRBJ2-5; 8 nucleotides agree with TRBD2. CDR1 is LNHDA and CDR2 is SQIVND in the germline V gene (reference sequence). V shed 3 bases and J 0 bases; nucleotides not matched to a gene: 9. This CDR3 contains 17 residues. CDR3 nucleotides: TGTGCCAGTAGTATTAACGCCGGGGGGGAGTACCAAGAGACCCAGTACTTC. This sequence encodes CASSINAGGEYQETQYF.